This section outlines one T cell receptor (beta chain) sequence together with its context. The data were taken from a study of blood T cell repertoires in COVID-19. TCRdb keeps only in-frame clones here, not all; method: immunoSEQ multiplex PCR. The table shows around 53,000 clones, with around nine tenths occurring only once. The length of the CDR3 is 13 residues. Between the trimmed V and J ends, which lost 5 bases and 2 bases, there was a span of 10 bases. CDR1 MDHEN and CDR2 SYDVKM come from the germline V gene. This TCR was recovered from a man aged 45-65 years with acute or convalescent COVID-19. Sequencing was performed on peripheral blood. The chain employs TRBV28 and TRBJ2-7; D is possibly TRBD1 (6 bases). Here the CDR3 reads CASSLTGPYEQYF. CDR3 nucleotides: TGTGCCAGCAGTCTGACAGGTCCCTACGAGCAGTACTTC.